These 29 T cell receptor beta chains were all obtained from the same sample, sequenced in a study of T cell changes during pregnancy in multiple sclerosis. Clones were sequenced by immunoSEQ multiplex PCR, and TCRdb holds only the in-frame ones, with some missing. Of 25,000 to 35,000 clones detected, 89% appear once; the ten largest clones hold about 10%. The sample was CD8+ T cells from peripheral blood mononuclear cells, taken in the second trimester of pregnancy. Source of these receptors: a female donor with multiple sclerosis, enrolled in a pregnancy study.

The CDR3 DNA reads TGTGCCAGCAGTCCTCCGGGACAGCAGAACACTGAAGCTTTCTTT. It translates to CASSPPGQQNTEAFF. The rearrangement links TRBV7-9 to TRBJ1-1; 7 bases are shared with TRBD1. CDR3 size: 15 residues. Germline-derived CDR1 and CDR2 are SEHNR and FQNEAQ (reference sequence). Unmatched junction bases numbered 8, after V lost 6 bases and J lost 1 base.

This rearrangement joins TRBV7-8 to TRBJ2-1, with TRBD1 identical over 7 bases. The CDR3 spans 15 residues. Germline CDR1 SGHVS, CDR2 FQNEAQ. V shed 1 base and J 4 bases; nucleotides not matched to a gene: 4. The CDR3 DNA reads TGTGCCAGCAGCTTAGTCGGGACAGTGTACAATGAGCAGTTCTTC. It codes for CASSLVGTVYNEQFF.

The V gene is TRBV27, the J gene TRBJ1-1; D is perhaps TRBD1 (5 bases). Germline-derived CDR1 and CDR2 are MNHEY and SMNVEV (reference sequence). The V and J ends lost 1 base and 6 bases respectively, with 9 bases between them. This CDR3 has 13 amino acids. The CDR3 nucleotides are TGTGCCAGCAGTTTATTTACAGGCTCTGAAGCTTTCTTT. This encodes CASSLFTGSEAFF.

This clone was seen just once. The genes are TRBV7-6 and TRBJ1-1, with D perhaps TRBD1 (6 bases). The CDR3 loop spans 14 amino acids. From germline, CDR1 is SGHVS and CDR2 FNYEAQ. Trimming stripped 5 bases from V and 0 bases from J, with 10 bases between. The CDR3: CASSPGTLNTEAFF. The DNA for the CDR3 is TGTGCCAGCAGCCCTGGGACACTGAACACTGAAGCTTTCTTT.

This sequence joins TRBV7-3 and TRBJ2-7, with D perhaps TRBD2 (6 bases). Looked up from germline, CDR1 is SGHTA and CDR2 is FQGTGA. V lost 2 bases and J lost 3, with 14 bases in between. The CDR3 contains 15 residues. CDR3 nucleotides: TGTGCCAGCAGCTTAGGGGCGGGGCTGAGCTACGAGCAGTACTTC. Amino acid sequence: CASSLGAGLSYEQYF.

The V gene is TRBV4-1, the J gene TRBJ1-4; weak D call: TRBD1 (6 bases). The CDR3 sequence is 15 residues long. V was trimmed by 0 bases and J by 4 bases, leaving 9 bases between them. In germline, CDR1 is MGHRA, CDR2 YSYEKL. CDR3 nucleotides: TGCGCCAGCAGCCAAGATCCAGGGGTTAATGAAAAACTGTTTTTT. Its translation is CASSQDPGVNEKLFF.

The V and J genes are TRBV5-1 and TRBJ2-1, with 7 bases aligning to TRBD2. The V gene end was trimmed by 0 bases and the J gene end by 6 bases; junction bases not matched to a gene: 6. The CDR3 loop spans 15 amino acids. The germline CDR1 and CDR2 sequences are SGHRS and YFSETQ. In DNA form, the CDR3 reads TGCGCCAGCAGCTTGGAGTGGGGGAGGGTCAATGAGCAGTTCTTC. It encodes CASSLEWGRVNEQFF.

The chain's CDR3 is CASKGTDLGNQPQHF. The CDR3 DNA follows: TGTGCCAGTAAAGGGACTGATTTGGGCAATCAGCCCCAGCATTTT. The rearrangement links TRBV19 to TRBJ1-5, with a weak D call TRBD1 (5 bases). The germline CDR1 and CDR2 sequences are LNHDA and SQIVND (reference sequence). The CDR3 contains 15 residues. Trimming removed 7 bases from V and 2 bases from J, with 15 bases in between.

The chain employs TRBV27 and TRBJ1-5; possible D gene TRBD1, 5 bases. The germline V gene encodes CDR1 MNHEY and CDR2 SMNVEV (reference sequence). Between the trimmed V and J ends, which lost 5 bases and 5 bases, there was a span of 22 bases. CDR3 size: 17 residues. In nucleotides, the CDR3 is TGTGCCAGCAGTCCCAGCCGCGGGGGGGTCCAGTATCAGCCCCAGCATTTT. Translation gives CASSPSRGGVQYQPQHF.

This chain's CDR3 is CASSESPLRDGYTF. The CDR3 region has the DNA TGTGCCAGCAGTGAATCTCCGCTTCGGGATGGCTACACCTTC. The chain uses TRBV25-1 and TRBJ1-2, with D unresolved. Germline V CDR1 and CDR2: MGHDK, SYGVNS. V lost 1 base to trimming and J lost 6 bases, with 12 bases between them. This CDR3 contains 14 residues.

A single count supports this clone. The chain has TRBV28 and TRBJ2-3; 9 nucleotides align to TRBD2. The ends lost 3 bases at V and 4 bases at J; junction bases unmatched: 5. Per germline, CDR1 MDHEN and CDR2 SYDVKM. CDR3 length: 15 residues. The CDR3, as DNA: TGTGCCAGCAGTTTGGCGGGAGGGCCGGCAGATACGCAGTATTTT. Translation gives CASSLAGGPADTQYF.

The chain carries TRBV27 and TRBJ1-2; 7 nucleotides match TRBD1. Trimming cost V 7 bases and J 2 bases; bases outside gene matches: 4. Germline V gene lookup returns CDR1 MNHEY and CDR2 SMNVEV (reference sequence). This CDR3 spans 13 amino acids. The CDR3 DNA reads as TGTGCCAGCACCCAGGGACAGAACTATGGCTACACCTTC. It is translated as CASTQGQNYGYTF.

A few counts support this clone. This chain joins TRBV9 and TRBJ2-3; 10 nucleotides line up with TRBD1. J lost 3 bases, V lost 4 bases, and 2 bases had no gene match. Germline assignment: CDR1 SGDLS and CDR2 YYNGEE. The CDR3 covers 14 residues. Here the CDR3 DNA reads TGTGCCAGCAGCTTGGGACAGGGGACAGATACGCAGTATTTT. This gives the protein CASSLGQGTDTQYF.

CDR3 in amino acids: CAWSVDQTSGNPYYNEQFF. The CDR3 DNA sequence: TGTGCCTGGAGTGTGGATCAGACTAGCGGGAACCCTTATTACAATGAGCAGTTCTTC. The V and J genes are TRBV30 and TRBJ2-1; 11 bases align to TRBD2. V gave up 0 bases and J gave up 4 bases; unmatched junction bases: 14. The CDR3 covers 19 residues. Germline V gene sequence: CDR1 GTSNPN, CDR2 SVGIG (reference sequence). Complete variable domain (other parts from reference TRBV30 and TRBJ2-1): SQTIHQWPATLVQPVGSPLSLECTVEGTSNPNLYWYRQAAGRGLQLLFYSVGIGQISSEVPQNLSASRPQDRQFILSSKKLLLSDSGFYLCAWSVDQTSGNPYYNEQFFGPGTRLTVL.

This chain links TRBV9 with TRBJ2-2, with 9 bases aligning to TRBD2. Trimming cost V 4 bases and J 1 base; bases outside gene matches: 5. Germline values: CDR1 SGDLS, CDR2 YYNGEE. The length of the CDR3 is 16 residues. The CDR3 nucleotides are TGTGCCAGCAGCCCCCCTAGCGGGGAGAACACCGGGGAGCTGTTTTTT. This sequence encodes CASSPPSGENTGELFF. The whole variable domain, remainder taken from reference TRBV9 and TRBJ2-2, is DSGVTQTPKHLITATGQRVTLRCSPRSGDLSVYWYQQSLDQGLQFLIQYYNGEERAKGNILERFSAQQFPDLHSELNLSSLELGDSALYFCASSPPSGENTGELFFGEGSRLTVL.

The chain is built from TRBV11-2 and TRBJ1-4; tentatively, D is TRBD1 (6 bases). Germline values: CDR1 SGHAT, CDR2 FQNNGV. The CDR3 is made up of 13 amino acids. The V gene lost 3 bases and the J gene lost 6 bases, with 8 bases spanning the gap. The CDR3 bases are TGTGCCAGCAGCTTGAACAGGGATGAAAAACTGTTTTTT. Its protein is CASSLNRDEKLFF.

V is TRBV5-1 and J is TRBJ2-7, with 9 bases lining up with TRBD2. The CDR3 spans 15 residues. Unmatched junction bases numbered 7, after V lost 4 bases and J lost 2 bases. Germline lookup yields CDR1 SGHRS and CDR2 YFSETQ. This CDR3 reads CASSGPGTSTYEQYF. The DNA for the CDR3 is TGCGCCAGCAGCGGACCCGGGACTAGCACCTACGAGCAGTACTTC.

The chain couples TRBV29-1 to TRBJ2-1; tentatively, D is TRBD2 (5 bases). Looked up from germline, CDR1 is SQVTM and CDR2 is ANQGSEA. Trimming left V 6 bases short and J 7 bases short, with 10 bases between. This CDR3 is 11 amino acids long. The CDR3 DNA follows: TGCAGCGTATTACTAGGGAATGAGCAGTTCTTC. It yields the protein CSVLLGNEQFF.

The chain is built from TRBV19 and TRBJ1-6; D remains ambiguous. V was shortened by 8 bases and J by 7 bases, with 12 bases between the two germline ends. The CDR3 has 13 amino acids. Per germline, CDR1 LNHDA and CDR2 SQIVND (reference sequence). CDR3 DNA: TGTGCCAGTGATTATGGAGGAAATTCACCCCTCCACTTT. Amino acids: CASDYGGNSPLHF.

CDR3 DNA: TGTGCCAGCAGCCATCGGGGGGACAATGAGCAGTTCTTC. Amino acids: CASSHRGDNEQFF. The J gene is TRBJ2-1, the V gene TRBV7-9, with TRBD2 matching over 7 bases. This CDR3 spans 13 amino acids. Germline V gene sequence: CDR1 SEHNR, CDR2 FQNEAQ (reference sequence). The J segment lost 5 bases and the V segment lost 5 bases, leaving 3 bases of the junction unmatched.

The V and J genes are TRBV6-1 and TRBJ2-3; TRBD1 matches 9 bases. This CDR3 spans 15 amino acids. Unmatched junction bases numbered 4, after V lost 4 bases and J lost 2 bases. CDR1 is MNHNS, CDR2 SASEGT, per germline. CDR3 nucleotides: TGTGCCAGCAGTGGCGGACAGGGGTACACAGATACGCAGTATTTT. Translated: CASSGGQGYTDTQYF.

This clone has just one count. V gene TRBV13 combines with J gene TRBJ1-2; TRBD1 aligns across 8 bases. Germline V CDR1 and CDR2: PRHDT, FYEKMQ (reference sequence). This CDR3 region has 13 residues. J lost 7 bases, V lost 5 bases, and 6 bases had no gene match. CDR3 sequence reads: CASSQGARPGYTF. The DNA for the CDR3 is TGTGCCAGCAGCCAGGGGGCGAGGCCTGGCTACACCTTC. Using reference TRBV13 and TRBJ1-2 for the parts outside the CDR3, the full variable domain is AAGVIQSPRHLIKEKRETATLKCYPIPRHDTVYWYQQGPGQDPQFLISFYEKMQSDKGSIPDRFSAQQFSDYHSELNMSSLELGDSALYFCASSQGARPGYTFGSGTRLTVV.

This chain joins TRBV4-1 and TRBJ1-3, with TRBD1 identical over 9 bases. Germline assignment: CDR1 MGHRA and CDR2 YSYEKL. CDR3 length equals 15 residues. The V and J ends lost 4 bases and 8 bases, in that order; junction bases with no gene match: 9. The CDR3 DNA sequence: TGCGCCAGCAGCCCCGGGACAGGGATACTTGACACCATATATTTT. It codes for CASSPGTGILDTIYF.

The rearrangement uses TRBV27 and TRBJ2-7, with D possibly matching TRBD2 (5 bases). Germline V gene lookup returns CDR1 MNHEY and CDR2 SMNVEV (reference sequence). V was clipped by 0 bases and J by 3 bases, with 12 bases between them. The CDR3 runs to 15 residues. In DNA, the CDR3 is TGTGCCAGCAGTTTATCCCCGGGGATTAACTACGAGCAGTACTTC. Translating it yields CASSLSPGINYEQYF.

The V gene is TRBV28, the J gene TRBJ1-5; possible D gene TRBD1, 6 bases. There are 16 residues in the CDR3. CDR1 and CDR2 (germline): MDHEN, SYDVKM. Trimming took 2 bases from V and 4 from J, leaving 15 bases between them. The CDR3 loop reads CASSLGRQRGNQPQHF. CDR3 nucleotides: TGTGCCAGCAGTTTAGGCAGGCAAAGGGGGAATCAGCCCCAGCATTTT.

This clone was observed once. The gene calls are TRBV5-1 and TRBJ2-5, with 10 bases identical to TRBD1. After removal of 4 bases from V and 5 bases from J, the junction contained 11 bases not matched to a gene. CDR3 size: 16 residues. In germline, CDR1 is SGHRS, CDR2 YFSETQ. The CDR3 nucleotides read TGCGCCAGCAGCACCAGGGACAGGGGCATCGTTGAGACCCAGTACTTC. Translation gives CASSTRDRGIVETQYF.

The rearrangement joins TRBV28 to TRBJ1-5, with TRBD1 identical over 9 bases. CDR3 size: 17 residues. V dropped 2 bases and J dropped 8; count of bases not matched to a gene: 13. Germline CDR1 reads MDHEN; CDR2 reads SYDVKM. The CDR3 region has the DNA TGTGCCAGCAGTTTAGTTCTCCGGGACAGGGTAAAGGAGCCCCAGCATTTT. Protein product: CASSLVLRDRVKEPQHF. The complete variable domain, with remaining parts taken from reference TRBV28 and TRBJ1-5, reads DVKVTQSSRYLVKRTGEKVFLECVQDMDHENMFWYRQDPGLGLRLIYFSYDVKMKEKGDIPEGYSVSREKKERFSLILESASTNQTSMYLCASSLVLRDRVKEPQHFGDGTRLSIL.

J is TRBJ2-7 and V is TRBV2; TRBD2 might be the D (7 bases). Germline loops: CDR1 SNHLY, CDR2 FYNNEI. The CDR3 has 15 amino acids. The ends were cut back, 6 bases at V and 7 bases at J, with 22 bases in the middle. The CDR3 is CASSVKGGARWEQYF. CDR3 in DNA: TGTGCCAGCAGCGTTAAGGGGGGGGCGCGTTGGGAGCAGTACTTC. The entire variable domain, with the rest obtained from reference TRBV2 and TRBJ2-7, is as follows: EPEVTQTPSHQVTQMGQEVILRCVPISNHLYFYWYRQILGQKVEFLVSFYNNEISEKSEIFDDQFSVERPDGSNFTLKIRSTKLEDSAMYFCASSVKGGARWEQYFGPGTRLTVT.

This clone showed up just a few times. The chain links TRBV7-9 to TRBJ1-5; D perhaps matches TRBD1 (5 bases). CDR3 length: 16 amino acids. Trimming removed 5 bases from V and 1 base from J, with 15 bases in between. The germline V gene has CDR1 SEHNR and CDR2 FQNEAQ (reference sequence). In DNA form, the CDR3 reads TGTGCCAGCAGCCAGGGCAGGGCTGGGAGCAATCAGCCCCAGCATTTT. It yields the protein CASSQGRAGSNQPQHF. Full variable domain (missing parts from reference TRBV7-9 and TRBJ1-5): DTGVSQNPRHKITKRGQNVTFRCDPISEHNRLYWYRQTLGQGPEFLTYFQNEAQLEKSRLLSDRFSAERPKGSFSTLEIQRTEQGDSAMYLCASSQGRAGSNQPQHFGDGTRLSIL.